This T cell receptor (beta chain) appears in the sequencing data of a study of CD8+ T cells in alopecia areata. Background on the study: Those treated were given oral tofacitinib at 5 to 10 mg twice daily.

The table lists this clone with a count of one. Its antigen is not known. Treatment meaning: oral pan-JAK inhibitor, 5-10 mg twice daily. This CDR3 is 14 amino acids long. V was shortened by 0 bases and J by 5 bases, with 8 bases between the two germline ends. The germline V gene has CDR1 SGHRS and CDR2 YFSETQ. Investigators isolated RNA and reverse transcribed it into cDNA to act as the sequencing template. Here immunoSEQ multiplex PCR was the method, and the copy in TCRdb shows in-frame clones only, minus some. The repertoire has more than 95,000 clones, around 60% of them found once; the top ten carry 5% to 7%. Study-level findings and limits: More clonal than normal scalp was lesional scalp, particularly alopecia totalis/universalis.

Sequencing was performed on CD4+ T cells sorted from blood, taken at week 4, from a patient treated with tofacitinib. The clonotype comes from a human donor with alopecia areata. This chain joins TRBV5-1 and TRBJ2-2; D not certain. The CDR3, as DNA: TGCGCCAGCAGCTTGGTGTGGGAAACCGGGGAGCTGTTTTTT. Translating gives CASSLVWETGELFF.